These 29 T cell receptor beta chains share one sample of origin, sequenced in a study of CD8+ T cells in alopecia areata. The treatment is: oral pan-JAK inhibitor, 5-10 mg twice daily. Extraction and reverse transcription of RNA yielded cDNA as the sequencing template. Sequencing was performed with immunoSEQ multiplex PCR; in TCRdb, only in-frame clones are kept and a portion is missing. The table records more than 90,000 clones, approximately 52% of them present only once. The sequences come from CD8+ T cells sorted from blood, collected at week 4, from a patient treated with tofacitinib. These receptors all stem from a human donor with alopecia areata.

The V and J genes are TRBV9 and TRBJ1-3; D is unclear. This CDR3 is built from 13 residues. V lost 5 bases, J lost 4 bases, and 10 bases lay in between. The germline CDR1 and CDR2 sequences are SGDLS and YYNGEE. CDR3 sequence: CASSIQEGNTIYF. The CDR3 bases are TGTGCCAGCAGTATCCAAGAGGGAAACACCATATATTTT.

This clone was detected a few times. The sample holds other DNA sequences that translate to the same CDR3. The chain carries TRBV7-9 and TRBJ1-6, with 10 bases fitting TRBD1. CDR1 SEHNR and CDR2 FQNEAQ come from the germline V gene (reference sequence). The CDR3 consists of 14 residues. The V and J ends lost 4 bases and 8 bases, in that order; junction bases with no gene match: 2. CDR3 loop: CASSSGQGYSPLHF. In nucleotides, the CDR3 is TGTGCCAGCAGCTCGGGACAGGGGTATTCACCCCTCCACTTT.

This rearrangement joins TRBV10-3 to TRBJ2-7; 10 bases align to TRBD1. The CDR3 has 14 residues. V shed 10 bases and J 4 bases; nucleotides not matched to a gene: 10. Germline V lookup: CDR1 ENHRY, CDR2 SYGVKD. CDR3 DNA sequence: TGTGCCACCATGGCCTCGGGACAGGGGTACGAGCAGTACTTC. The encoded protein is CATMASGQGYEQYF.

The chain couples TRBV20-1 to TRBJ1-2; D remains ambiguous. The CDR3 runs to 11 residues. CDR1 and CDR2 (germline): DFQATT, SNEGSKA (reference sequence). V lost 0 bases, J lost 6 bases, and 5 bases lay in between. The CDR3 region is CSARDMDGYTF. The CDR3 nucleotides read TGCAGTGCTAGAGATATGGATGGCTACACCTTC.

This clone was seen only a few times. This chain joins TRBV30 and TRBJ1-1; TRBD1 aligns across 8 bases. The V gene's germline CDR1 is GTSNPN and CDR2 SVGIG (reference sequence). The ends lost 5 bases at V and 4 bases at J; junction bases unmatched: 6. The CDR3 covers 13 residues. The CDR3 DNA reads TGTGCCTGGGGGACAGGACTTACCACTGAAGCTTTCTTT. This codes for CAWGTGLTTEAFF.

This clone was counted only a few times. The chain carries TRBV29-1 and TRBJ2-2; the D is unclear. CDR3 size: 11 residues. Germline lookup yields CDR1 SQVTM and CDR2 ANQGSEA. Trimming stripped 4 bases from V and 5 bases from J, with 5 bases between. CDR3 in amino acids: CSVGTTGELFF. CDR3 sequence (DNA): TGCAGCGTTGGAACGACCGGGGAGCTGTTTTTT.

The V and J genes are TRBV30 and TRBJ2-5; 7 nucleotides align to TRBD2. The V gene end was trimmed by 0 bases and the J gene end by 4 bases; junction bases not matched to a gene: 2. Germline V gives CDR1 GTSNPN, CDR2 SVGIG (reference sequence). This CDR3 comprises 13 residues. The CDR3 coding sequence is TGTGCCTGGAGTGTCTGGGAGGGAGAGACCCAGTACTTC. This sequence encodes CAWSVWEGETQYF.

The V call is TRBV30, the J call TRBJ2-3; TRBD2 matches at 12 bases. The germline gives CDR1 GTSNPN, CDR2 SVGIG (reference sequence). The CDR3 runs to 17 residues. Germline trimming cut 2 bases from V and 4 bases from J; bases unmatched to any gene: 10. The CDR3 DNA reads TGTGCCTGGAGTACGGATCTAGCGGGGGGGCCCCCAGATACGCAGTATTTT. It translates to CAWSTDLAGGPPDTQYF. Based on the CDR3 plus reference TRBV30 and TRBJ2-3, the full variable domain is SQTIHQWPATLVQPVGSPLSLECTVEGTSNPNLYWYRQAAGRGLQLLFYSVGIGQISSEVPQNLSASRPQDRQFILSSKKLLLSDSGFYLCAWSTDLAGGPPDTQYFGPGTRLTVL.

The V call is TRBV7-6, the J call TRBJ2-2; a possible D gene is TRBD1 (6 bases). The CDR3 runs 14 residues. V was pared by 3 bases and J by 1 base, with 6 bases between. Germline values: CDR1 SGHVS, CDR2 FNYEAQ. DNA of the CDR3: TGTGCCAGCAGCTTGGGACAGAACACCGGGGAGCTGTTTTTT. This translates into CASSLGQNTGELFF.

The gene calls are TRBV30 and TRBJ2-5, with D maybe TRBD2 (5 bases). This CDR3 region has 16 residues. V lost 1 base and J 2 bases, leaving 17 bases between the germline ends. Per the germline V gene, CDR1 is GTSNPN and CDR2 is SVGIG (reference sequence). CDR3 sequence reads: CAWSDLGLIGQETQYF. For the CDR3, the DNA is TGTGCCTGGAGTGACCTCGGACTGATTGGGCAAGAGACCCAGTACTTC.

This chain links TRBV13 with TRBJ2-5, with D tentatively TRBD1 (6 bases). Looked up from germline, CDR1 is PRHDT and CDR2 is FYEKMQ (reference sequence). This CDR3 is 14 amino acids long. Between the trimmed V and J ends, which lost 1 base and 5 bases, there was a span of 11 bases. CDR3 residues: CASSLEGGWETQYF. CDR3 sequence (DNA): TGTGCCAGCAGCTTAGAAGGGGGTTGGGAGACCCAGTACTTC.

This chain connects TRBV29-1 to TRBJ2-5; TRBD2 matches at 7 bases. The V and J ends lost 3 bases and 7 bases, in that order; junction bases with no gene match: 23. There are 18 residues in the CDR3. CDR1 and CDR2 (germline): SQVTM, ANQGSEA. The CDR3 coding sequence is TGCAGCGTTGATCCCTGGGAAGCGGGAAACTTAGGCGAGGGGACCCAGTACTTC. Translated: CSVDPWEAGNLGEGTQYF.

This clone has only a few counts. The chain couples TRBV30 to TRBJ2-7; 10 bases are a match to TRBD2. The CDR3 totals 14 residues. J gave up 2 bases and V 3 bases, and 4 bases lay outside the gene matches. CDR1 is GTSNPN, CDR2 SVGIG, per germline (reference sequence). The CDR3 DNA follows: TGTGCCTGGAGATTAGCGGGGGGCCCCTACGAGCAGTACTTC. As protein: CAWRLAGGPYEQYF.

The chain's CDR3 is CASSFETADTQYF. CDR3 nucleotide sequence: TGTGCCAGCAGCTTCGAGACAGCAGATACGCAGTATTTT. The V and J genes are TRBV9 and TRBJ2-3; D might be TRBD1 (5 bases). CDR3 length equals 13 residues. Trimming cost V 4 bases and J 4 bases, with 10 bases left between them. Germline CDR1 SGDLS, CDR2 YYNGEE.

The chain links TRBV10-3 to TRBJ1-1; D not resolved. Per the germline V gene, CDR1 is ENHRY and CDR2 is SYGVKD. CDR3 length equals 11 residues. Trimming shortened V by 2 bases and J by 5 bases, and 3 bases separated the two germline ends. DNA of the CDR3: TGTGCCATCAGTGAGGGGACTGAAGCTTTCTTT. Its protein product is CAISEGTEAFF.

This clone was counted a few times. The rearrangement uses TRBV28 and TRBJ2-7; D is possibly TRBD1 (6 bases). Germline V lookup: CDR1 MDHEN, CDR2 SYDVKM. The CDR3 has 16 amino acids. V lost 4 bases and J lost 5, with 21 bases in between. The CDR3: CASSSVDSAYQDEQYF. The CDR3 DNA is TGTGCCAGCAGTTCAGTGGACAGCGCCTATCAGGACGAGCAGTACTTC.

V gene TRBV9 combines with J gene TRBJ1-1; D gene unclear. This CDR3 comprises 13 residues. Germline-derived CDR1 and CDR2 are SGDLS and YYNGEE. V gave up 4 bases and J gave up 1 base, with 8 bases separating them. Written as DNA, the CDR3 is TGTGCCAGCAGCCCCGAGGGGAACACTGAAGCTTTCTTT. Translating gives CASSPEGNTEAFF.

V usage is TRBV29-1 and J usage is TRBJ2-7; 7 nucleotides match TRBD1. With V trimmed by 3 bases and J by 4 bases, 6 bases remained unmatched. The CDR3 is 13 amino acids. CDR1 and CDR2 from the germline V gene are SQVTM and ANQGSEA. The CDR3 DNA is TGCAGCGTTGACCAACAGGGGACGTACGAGCAGTACTTC. It encodes CSVDQQGTYEQYF.

This clone was detected a few times. The gene calls are TRBV30 and TRBJ2-1, with D possibly TRBD2 on 5 matching bases. CDR3 length: 13 residues. Trimming shortened V by 5 bases and J by 5 bases, and 13 bases separated the two germline ends. Germline V gene data show CDR1 as GTSNPN and CDR2 as SVGIG (reference sequence). The CDR3 DNA follows: TGTGCCTGGTTTTATCTCGGGGACAATGAGCAGTTCTTC. This gives the protein CAWFYLGDNEQFF.

The V call is TRBV29-1, the J call TRBJ2-1; either TRBD1 or TRBD2 may supply D (5 bases each). Germline V gene sequence: CDR1 SQVTM, CDR2 ANQGSEA. There are 15 residues in the CDR3. V lost 0 bases, J lost 8 bases, and 17 bases lay in between. CDR3 protein: CSVEEVGEMFDEQFF. The DNA of the CDR3 is TGCAGCGTTGAAGAAGTGGGGGAAATGTTCGATGAGCAGTTCTTC.

The gene calls are TRBV27 and TRBJ2-3; TRBD2 aligns across 11 bases. Looked up from germline, CDR1 is MNHEY and CDR2 is SMNVEV (reference sequence). This CDR3 spans 17 amino acids. Unmatched junction bases numbered 9, after V lost 5 bases and J lost 2 bases. CDR3 amino acids: CASSASLLAGVTDTQYF. CDR3 DNA: TGTGCCAGCAGTGCCTCCTTACTAGCGGGGGTCACAGATACGCAGTATTTT.

This clone showed up just a few times. V and J are TRBV30 and TRBJ1-1, with 7 bases aligning to TRBD1. CDR1 and CDR2 (germline): GTSNPN, SVGIG (reference sequence). The CDR3 runs to 14 residues. With V trimmed by 1 base and J by 0 bases, 2 bases remained unmatched. CDR3 nucleotide sequence: TGTGCCTGGAGTGACAGGGGTCTGAACACTGAAGCTTTCTTT. Amino acids: CAWSDRGLNTEAFF.

The chain joins TRBV12-5 to TRBJ2-5, with D possibly TRBD1 on 6 matching bases. This CDR3 is 16 amino acids long. CDR1 and CDR2 from the germline V gene are LGHNT and FRNRAP. The germline V and J ends were trimmed by 2 bases and 3 bases, with 16 bases remaining between them. The CDR3, as DNA: TGTGCTAGTGGTTTGAGAACAGGGCAATGGGAAGAGACCCAGTACTTC. It is translated as CASGLRTGQWEETQYF.

The chain employs TRBV2 and TRBJ1-2; D is ambiguous. The V end was cut by 3 bases, the J end by 2 bases, with 10 bases between. Germline assignment: CDR1 SNHLY and CDR2 FYNNEI. This CDR3 is built from 14 residues. CDR3: CASSDRPSNYGYTF. The CDR3 nucleotides are TGTGCCAGCAGTGACAGGCCGTCGAACTATGGCTACACCTTC.

This chain links TRBV30 with TRBJ1-1, with 9 bases aligning to TRBD1. This CDR3 region has 16 residues. Trimming at V came to 2 bases and at J to 0 bases, leaving 7 bases not matched to a gene. Germline values: CDR1 GTSNPN, CDR2 SVGIG (reference sequence). CDR3 protein: CAWSLQGAEVNTEAFF. DNA for the CDR3: TGTGCCTGGAGTTTACAGGGGGCTGAGGTGAACACTGAAGCTTTCTTT.

Only one count was recorded for this clone. This rearrangement joins TRBV11-2 to TRBJ2-3; D could derive from TRBD1 or TRBD2 (6 bases each). V dropped 0 bases and J dropped 6 bases, with 13 bases sitting between them. Germline CDR1 SGHAT, CDR2 FQNNGV. The CDR3 length is 15 residues. DNA for the CDR3: TGTGCCAGCAGCTTAGAACCCCCGGGGGCGGATACGCAGTATTTT. This codes for CASSLEPPGADTQYF.

The rearrangement links TRBV7-9 to TRBJ1-6, with TRBD1 as a possible D gene (5 bases). Trimming cost V 3 bases and J 7 bases, with 16 bases left between them. Germline CDR1 is SEHNR and CDR2 is FQNEAQ (reference sequence). The CDR3 contains 16 residues. CDR3 residues: CASSFPPTARNSPLHF. Written as DNA, the CDR3 is TGTGCCAGCAGCTTTCCCCCGACAGCTCGGAATTCACCCCTCCACTTT.

This clone appeared a few times. This chain joins TRBV6-1 and TRBJ2-2; 9 bases align to TRBD1. The trim removed 8 bases at V and 3 bases at J, leaving 4 bases unmatched. Germline V gives CDR1 MNHNS, CDR2 SASEGT. This CDR3 contains 14 residues. The chain's CDR3 is CASGTGRDTGELFF. The CDR3 DNA reads as TGTGCCAGCGGGACAGGGCGGGACACCGGGGAGCTGTTTTTT.

This clone turned up a few times. This rearrangement joins TRBV10-3 to TRBJ2-5; no definite D call. The CDR3 runs 15 residues. Germline CDR1 ENHRY, CDR2 SYGVKD. V was trimmed by 0 bases and J by 5 bases, leaving 13 bases between them. CDR3 bases: TGTGCCATCAGTGAGTCGAGCCTCCGGCGGGAGACCCAGTACTTC. Residues: CAISESSLRRETQYF.